This T cell receptor (beta chain) comes out of a study of vaccination effects on CD4 cells after COVID-19 (dated by TCRdb to between 2021 and 2023). In terms of the full investigation: Each participant received two doses of an mRNA SARS-CoV-2 vaccine, either BNT162b2 or mRNA-1273. Cultures from other donors in the study were sequenced with the Oncomine TCR Beta short-read assay on an Illumina iSeq 100. A total of some eleven COVID-19 convalescent patients and 4 SARS-CoV-2-naive healthy vaccine recipients were included in the full study. SARS-CoV-2 spike-specific CD4+ TCR repertoires from before and after mRNA vaccination were compared in COVID-19 convalescent patients and in infection-naive vaccine recipients. Study-wide findings and limitations: Clones induced by infection and clones induced by vaccination both contracted markedly at late timepoints after vaccination, which fits with T cell responses waning over time. In healthy vaccine recipients, vaccine-induced clones were almost all SARS-CoV-2 mono-reactive, with only 1 of 255 being cross-reactive with common cold coronaviruses. Limitations of the study were the small number of convalescent patients and the absence of early post-infection timepoints.

To identify antigen-specific CD4+ T cell clonotypes by their expansion, the ViraFEST assay first stimulated PBMC with viral peptide pools and then applied TCR sequencing. After more than 9 days of culture, CD4+ T cells were isolated with the EasySep CD4+ T cell isolation kit. The absence of prior SARS-CoV-2 infection in healthy vaccine recipients was confirmed by negative nucleocapsid antibodies before and after vaccination. Each well held roughly 2.2 million PBMC cultured in IMDM containing approximately 5% human AB serum, roughly 10 IU/ml IL-2 and gentamicin, along with about 9.3 ug/ml peptides. Half of the culture medium was replaced with fresh IL-2-containing medium on days 3 and 7. Unless noted otherwise, every peptide stimulation condition was grown in triplicate wells. PBMC were separated from whole blood using Ficoll-Paque Plus gradient centrifugation and were then either cryopreserved at -140C or used fresh. The overlapping peptide pools covered the spike proteins of SARS-CoV-2 and of the common cold coronaviruses HCoV-NL63, HCoV-OC43 and HCoV-229E. Genomic DNA was extracted from cultured CD4+ T cells with the QIAamp micro DNA kit.

Regarding this clone: Its antigen remains unidentified. No much larger clonotype is one base removed from it; base qualities were not supplied.

Spanning cysteine to phenylalanine, the CDR3 consists of 16 amino acids. The CDR3 DNA has 48 bases and is translated from base 1. CDR1 and CDR2 were assigned from the germline V gene as SGHRS and YFSETQ. V sheds 5 bases and J sheds 0 bases, leaving 14 bases between their ends. Library preparation employed the immunoSEQ multiplex PCR assay. TCR beta CDR3 sequencing was performed on DNA from the cultured, isolated CD4+ T cells. The study's processing was this. Non-productive TCR sequences were removed, reads were trimmed to the CDR3 region, and CDR3s of at least 7 amino acids were retained. The MANAFEST web app was used to identify antigen-specific clonotypes by comparing expansion in peptide wells with expansion in reference cultures. Positive clones required FDR<0.05 expansion versus reference and all other wells, odds ratio above 5, and frequency above 0.1% in two replicate wells. Cross-reactive clonotypes were defined as significantly expanded in SARS-CoV-2 spike wells and in at least one common cold coronavirus spike condition. CDR3 similarity was assessed by Levenshtein distance with the stringdist R package, and unrooted trees were built with ape in R 3.6.1. TCRdb took over this immuneACCESS table, retaining in-frame rearrangements with V and J assigned. Such tables are incomplete; in checked studies, under half of the missing clones stem from an unresolved V gene, and the remainder is unexplained. The V and J calls and clone size are taken from that table; D and trimming were inferred from the DNA. A total of under 85,000 clones appear in this sample, around 74% of them only once. The ten largest clones capture roughly 1.7% of the sample.

This specimen consisted of CD4+ T cells from PBMCs cultured with HCoV-229E spike peptides, obtained before COVID-19 vaccination. The cell subset or site label here, explained by the study, means: HCoV-229E spike overlapping peptide pool stimulation. The chain employs TRBV5-1 and TRBJ2-2; TRBD2 could be the D gene, as 6 bases match. This TCR derives from a human donor who received a COVID-19 vaccine. The CDR3 sequence is CASRPISGANTGELFF. Read as DNA, the sequence is TGCGCCAGCAGGCCTATTAGCGGAGCGAACACCGGGGAGCTGTTTTTT.